What follows is one T cell receptor (beta chain) and its context. Its binding antigen is unknown. A much bigger clone sits one base away, suggesting this may be a read error. The data belong to a study of T cells generated in artificial thymic organoids listed by TCRdb under 2017. With regard to the full study: TCR alpha and beta CDR3 repertoires of in vitro artificial thymic organoid-derived CD8 single positive T cells were compared with thymic and peripheral blood naive CD8 T cells. The displayed repertoire sequencing data were described as being representative of three independent experiments.

TCRalpha and TCRbeta libraries were amplified in separate semi-nested PCR reactions using Advantage 2 and reverse primers located in the TRAC or TRBC constant regions. Between about 3.5 and 550 ng of total RNA was used as input for first-strand cDNA synthesis. The TCR cDNA libraries were generated by 5'-RACE using the SMARTer PCR cDNA Synthesis kit, with a poly-dT primer driving first-strand synthesis. Each semi-nested reverse primer in the constant region carried a 5-nucleotide sample-specific barcode, and the resulting products were cleaned up with the Zymo DNA Clean and Concentrator-5 kit. Pools of up to ten barcoded samples were ligated to Illumina adaptors and sequenced on an Illumina MiSeq as 2 x 150 bp paired-end reads. The study's own analysis went as follows. After demultiplexing, reads were aligned using BLAT against a custom library built from IMGT containing every combination of human TRAV, TRAJ, TRBV, TRBD and TRBJ. The best BLAT hits were picked using pslCDnaFilter (-maxAligns=1, -ignoreIntrons), and custom Perl scripts were used to calculate clonotype frequencies. The raw public reads went through TCRdb reprocessing: fastp at Q25, MiXCR clone calling, in-frame beta chains kept. Identical CDR3 proteins give one entry, which carries the most common genes and DNA. V and J calls and clone size were set by TCRdb, not the authors. The sample table contains some 5,900 distinct CDR3 sequences; only one count was recorded for 32% of them. The ten largest clones represent about 2.4% of the sample.

Non-mobilized peripheral blood was collected from healthy adult donors. Primary CD8+ T cells were enriched by magnetic beads using the Miltenyi CD8+ T cell Isolation Kit. Before RNA extraction, naive CD8 T cells from blood were sorted by FACS as CD3+TCRalphabeta+CD8+CD45RO-CCR7+ cells. Total RNA was purified from roughly 40,000 to 200,000 sorted cells per sample with the RNeasy Micro kit, and quality checked on an Agilent RNA 6000 Nano chip. What the work shows at the level of the full study, not this receptor alone: Physiological TCR clonotype diversity, comparable to that of thymic and blood naive CD8 T cells, was observed in organoid-derived CD8 single positive T cells.

Including cysteine and phenylalanine, the CDR3 has 15 amino acids. The read is trimmed to its CDR3 DNA, 45 bases read in frame from base 1. The germline V gene provides CDR1 SGHRS and CDR2 YFSETQ. Sequenced sample: naive CD8+ T cells from blood. The cell subset or site label of this sample denotes: CD3+TCRalphabeta+CD8SP T cells; for blood, CD45RO-CCR7+ naive CD8+ T cells. This TCR derives from a human donor who gave cord blood stem cells for thymic organoid culture, a cardiac surgery patient who gave postnatal thymus, or a blood donor (not recorded which). The rearranged chain carries TRBV5-1 and TRBJ2-1, and 9 bases in between align with TRBD1. In nucleotide form, the sequence is TGCGCCAGCAGCCTCACAGGGGGCGACTACAATGAGCAGCTCTTC. Its protein is CASSLTGGDYNEQLF.